The entry below gives a single TCR beta chain sequence along with its context. No antigen is known for it. Trimming left V 11 bases short and J 2 bases short, with 8 bases between. The CDR3 totals 11 residues. CDR1 MNHEY and CDR2 SVGEGT come from the germline V gene. Next came a second PCR, run for about 6 to 12 cycles, which used a sample-barcoded 5' primer along with a J-beta primer mix. Each of the cDNA molecules was tagged by a template-switch adaptor with 12 random nucleotides. A single record per CDR3 protein comes from TCRdb applying MiXCR to the 5' RACE reads. The repertoire includes around 2 million distinct CDR3 sequences, around 40% of them detected once, and 23% sits in the top ten. This sample was taken from a study of blood T cells in healthy people across ages. Whole-study findings and limits: Strong correlation linked observed beta diversity and percent naive T cells.

Sequenced material: blood. The chain links TRBV6-2 or TRBV6-3 to TRBJ2-3; D is perhaps TRBD2 (6 bases). The receptor was isolated from a human donor in good health. In DNA form, the CDR3 reads TGTGCCGGCGGGAACACAGATACGCAGTATTTT. This translates into CAGGNTDTQYF.